Listed here are 24 T cell receptor beta chains from one sample, sequenced in a study of T cells in Graves' hyperthyroidism and ophthalmopathy. The source material, RNA transcripts, was used to amplify TCR beta CDR3 regions. The TCR CDR3 was amplified in a first-round RT-PCR using the HTBI primer set. TCRdb passed the multiplex PCR reads through MiXCR, listing each CDR3 protein once. This sample has about 410,000 distinct CDR3 sequences, with roughly 14% found just once. The sequenced sample consisted of blood. The receptors originated from a man younger than 35 with Graves' ophthalmopathy.

This clonotype was counted many times. The J gene is TRBJ2-5, the V gene TRBV24-1; D tentatively fits TRBD1 or TRBD2 (5 bases each). This CDR3 comprises 14 residues. V lost 9 bases and J lost 0, with 13 bases in between. In germline, CDR1 is KGHDR, CDR2 SFDVKD. CDR3 DNA sequence: TGTGCCACCGGGGACGGACATTACCAAGAGACCCAGTACTTC. This sequence encodes CATGDGHYQETQYF.

This clonotype appeared many times. The rearrangement joins TRBV2 to TRBJ1-1; D is ambiguous. Germline CDR1 and CDR2: SNHLY and FYNNEI. With 2 bases removed from V and 1 base from J, the gap between germline ends came to 8 bases. The CDR3 runs 14 residues. Written as DNA, the CDR3 is TGTGCCAGCAGTGAACTGGTCGCGAACACTGAAGCTTTCTTT. Its translation is CASSELVANTEAFF.

In this sample, this clonotype turned up a few times. The J gene is TRBJ2-3, the V gene TRBV5-4; TRBD2 matches 8 bases. The CDR3 runs to 17 residues. J gave up 0 bases and V 0 bases, and 6 bases lay outside the gene matches. Germline-derived CDR1 and CDR2 are SGHNT and YYREEE (reference sequence). The CDR3 is CASSLVGQRGSTDTQYF. In DNA, the CDR3 is TGTGCCAGCAGCTTGGTAGGCCAGCGGGGGAGCACAGATACGCAGTATTTT.

This clonotype was recorded many times. The chain carries TRBV30 and TRBJ1-2; the D is unclear. This CDR3 is built from 14 residues. The V end was cut by 4 bases, the J end by 4 bases, with 16 bases between. Germline CDR1 GTSNPN, CDR2 SVGIG (reference sequence). The CDR3 loop reads CAWTPDLATYGYTF. The CDR3 DNA reads as TGTGCCTGGACACCGGACCTCGCTACCTATGGCTACACCTTC.

This clonotype was found many times. The chain carries TRBV5-1 and TRBJ1-2; maybe TRBD1 (5 bases). The CDR3 spans 15 residues. Germline V gives CDR1 SGHRS, CDR2 YFSETQ. V lost 2 bases, J lost 0 bases, and 11 bases lay in between. CDR3 in amino acids: CASSFEGITNYGYTF. The DNA of the CDR3 is TGCGCCAGCAGCTTTGAGGGGATTACTAACTATGGCTACACCTTC. Full variable domain (rest looked up from reference TRBV5-1 and TRBJ1-2): KAGVTQTPRYLIKTRGQQVTLSCSPISGHRSVSWYQQTPGQGLQFLFEYFSETQRNKGNFPGRFSGRQFSNSRSEMNVSTLELGDSALYLCASSFEGITNYGYTFGSGTRLTVV.

This clonotype was counted many times. This chain joins TRBV7-9 and TRBJ2-7, with 16 positions matching TRBD2. Germline CDR1 SEHNR, CDR2 FQNEAQ (reference sequence). The CDR3 loop spans 17 amino acids. V lost 5 bases, J lost 2 bases, and 6 bases stayed unmatched. This chain's CDR3 is CASSTGTSGRATYEQYF. The CDR3 nucleotides are TGTGCCAGCAGCACCGGGACTAGCGGGAGGGCAACCTACGAGCAGTACTTC.

V usage is TRBV7-3 and J usage is TRBJ2-5; D unclear. The CDR3 extends over 13 amino acids. The V gene lost 6 bases and the J gene lost 0 bases, with 8 bases spanning the gap. Looked up from germline, CDR1 is SGHTA and CDR2 is FQGTGA. CDR3 coding DNA: TGTGCCAGCAGTGAACGGTACCAAGAGACCCAGTACTTC. Residues: CASSERYQETQYF.

This clonotype was counted between two and nine times. This chain joins TRBV6-1 and TRBJ1-1, with a tentative D call TRBD1 (5 bases). The CDR3 loop spans 14 amino acids. Per germline, CDR1 MNHNS and CDR2 SASEGT. Trimming removed 5 bases from V and 4 bases from J, with 14 bases in between. CDR3 DNA: TGTGCCAGCAGTTCCCGCCCGGGGCCCACTGAAGCTTTCTTT. This codes for CASSSRPGPTEAFF.

This clonotype was found many times. J is TRBJ2-5 and V is TRBV12-3 or TRBV12-4; 7 nucleotides align to TRBD2. The trim removed 6 bases at V and 7 bases at J, leaving 14 bases unmatched. The CDR3 contains 15 residues. CDR3 region: CASSRRGLAVRTQYF. The CDR3 nucleotides read TGTGCCAGCAGCCGAAGAGGGCTAGCGGTGCGGACCCAGTACTTC.

This clonotype has at least ten counts. The chain has TRBV18 and TRBJ1-3; D remains ambiguous. The V end lost 3 bases, the J end lost 0 bases, and 12 bases lay between the germline ends. Germline V lookup: CDR1 KGHSH, CDR2 LQKENI. The CDR3 has 16 amino acids. The CDR3 is CASSPYDWSSGNTIYF. The CDR3 coding sequence is TGTGCCAGCTCACCTTACGACTGGAGCTCTGGAAACACCATATATTTT.

This clonotype occurred a few times. The V gene is TRBV10-1, the J gene TRBJ2-2; 7 nucleotides line up with TRBD2. This CDR3 comprises 14 residues. With 8 bases clipped from V and 6 bases from J, the junction kept 9 bases outside the gene matches. Germline values: CDR1 WNHNN, CDR2 SYGVQD (reference sequence). The CDR3, as DNA: TGCGCCAGCGGCGGGAGCCCCTGGTCCGGGGAGCTGTTTTTT. Translation gives CASGGSPWSGELFF.

This clonotype was recorded at least ten times. V usage is TRBV6-1 and J usage is TRBJ1-3, with D possibly matching TRBD1 (6 bases). There are 13 residues in the CDR3. V gave up 6 bases and J gave up 4 bases, with 10 bases separating them. Per germline, CDR1 MNHNS and CDR2 SASEGT. CDR3 protein: CASRLDRGNTIYF. The CDR3 DNA is TGTGCCAGCAGACTTGACAGGGGAAACACCATATATTTT.

This clonotype has a count of ten or more. The CDR3 region is CASSLGLAGDGGEQYF. The DNA of the CDR3 is TGTGCCAGCAGCTTAGGGCTAGCGGGAGACGGTGGCGAGCAGTACTTC. The rearrangement links TRBV11-2 to TRBJ2-7; the match to TRBD2 covers 10 bases. CDR1 is SGHAT and CDR2 is FQNNGV in the germline V gene. CDR3 size: 16 residues. V dropped 1 base and J dropped 6; count of bases not matched to a gene: 9.

This clonotype was counted at least ten times. V gene TRBV7-9 combines with J gene TRBJ1-5; maybe TRBD1 (6 bases). The CDR3 totals 15 residues. V was shortened by 4 bases and J by 7 bases, with 17 bases between the two germline ends. Germline lookup yields CDR1 SEHNR and CDR2 FQNEAQ (reference sequence). The CDR3 DNA follows: TGTGCCAGCAGCTCAAGAGGGGGGCCTGGACAGCCCCAGCATTTT. The encoded protein is CASSSRGGPGQPQHF. Based on the CDR3 plus reference TRBV7-9 and TRBJ1-5, the full variable domain is DTGVSQNPRHKITKRGQNVTFRCDPISEHNRLYWYRQTLGQGPEFLTYFQNEAQLEKSRLLSDRFSAERPKGSFSTLEIQRTEQGDSAMYLCASSSRGGPGQPQHFGDGTRLSIL.

There are many counts of this clonotype. V gene TRBV15 combines with J gene TRBJ1-5; 7 bases agree with TRBD1. Germline-derived CDR1 and CDR2 are LNHNV and YYDKDF (reference sequence). V was pared by 1 base and J by 7 bases, with 4 bases of the junction left unmatched. The CDR3 covers 14 residues. The CDR3 DNA reads as TGTGCCACCAGCAGAGCGACAGGGATCCAGCCCCAGCATTTT. Translated, it gives CATSRATGIQPQHF.

Ten or more counts support this clonotype. This chain links TRBV12-3 or TRBV12-4 with TRBJ1-2; tentatively, D is TRBD1 (5 bases). The CDR3 loop spans 13 amino acids. With 1 base removed from V and 4 bases from J, the gap between germline ends came to 7 bases. The CDR3 reads CASSLGQLYGYTF. The CDR3 nucleotides are TGTGCCAGCAGTTTAGGACAGCTCTATGGCTACACCTTC.

This clonotype was found many times. The rearrangement joins TRBV3-1 to TRBJ2-5, with D uncertain. There are 12 residues in the CDR3. CDR1 and CDR2 (germline): LGHDT, YNNKEL (reference sequence). V shed 3 bases and J shed 2 bases, with 4 bases lying between them. CDR3 sequence: CASSQRQETQYF. CDR3 sequence (DNA): TGTGCCAGCAGCCAGCGTCAAGAGACCCAGTACTTC.

With respect to this clonotype: The junction differs from germline at one of its ends, possibly a read error. The chain combines TRBV18 with TRBJ2-7; maybe TRBD2 (7 bases). CDR3 length equals 16 residues. Per germline, CDR1 KGHSH and CDR2 LQKENI. The CDR3 protein is CVSATVGGESSYEQYF. DNA of the CDR3: TGTGTCAGCGCAACCGTAGGGGGGGAGAGCTCCTACGAGCAGTACTTC. The full variable domain, with the rest looked up from reference TRBV18 and TRBJ2-7, is NAGVMQNPRHLVRRRGQEARLRCSPMKGHSHVYWYRQLPEEGLKFMVYLQKENIIDESGMPKERFSAEFPKEGPSILRIQQVVRGDSAAYFCVSATVGGESSYEQYFGPGTRLTVT.

This clonotype has at least ten counts. The chain recombines TRBV6-1 with TRBJ1-1; possibly TRBD1 for D (5 bases). Germline CDR1 reads MNHNS; CDR2 reads SASEGT. V was shortened by 4 bases and J by 2 bases, with 11 bases between the two germline ends. This CDR3 is built from 14 residues. The CDR3 DNA reads TGTGCCAGCAGTGGACAGCCCCATAACACTGAAGCTTTCTTT. It translates to CASSGQPHNTEAFF.

The sample holds many counts of this clonotype. V and J are TRBV7-9 and TRBJ1-2; a weak D match, TRBD1 (5 bases). CDR3 length: 14 amino acids. V was pared by 1 base and J by 8 bases, with 14 bases between. Germline CDR1 is SEHNR and CDR2 is FQNEAQ (reference sequence). The CDR3 nucleotides read TGTGCCAGCAGCTTAGATGGGACGGCCCGAGGCTACACCTTC. It yields the protein CASSLDGTARGYTF.

The gene calls are TRBV27 and TRBJ1-1; D is undetermined. The V end was cut by 3 bases, the J end by 8 bases, with 13 bases between. The CDR3 runs to 13 residues. CDR1 MNHEY and CDR2 SMNVEV come from the germline V gene (reference sequence). The CDR3 region has the DNA TGTGCCAGCAGTTTCTCTTTTCAAGAGGAAGCTTTCTTT. Its translation: CASSFSFQEEAFF.

The chain uses TRBV5-1 and TRBJ1-2; D is ambiguous. Germline CDR1 and CDR2: SGHRS and YFSETQ. This CDR3 spans 14 amino acids. Trimming stripped 7 bases from V and 3 bases from J, with 16 bases between. CDR3 protein: CASAPEGPYYGYTF. The CDR3 nucleotides read TGCGCCAGCGCCCCCGAAGGTCCCTACTATGGCTACACCTTC.

In this sample, this clonotype turned up many times. The chain employs TRBV11-3 and TRBJ2-1; D unresolved. The V and J ends lost 5 bases and 2 bases respectively, with 10 bases between them. Per the germline V gene, CDR1 is SGHNT and CDR2 is YENEEA. This CDR3 region has 14 residues. CDR3 in DNA: TGTGCCAGCAGCCCCGAAGACGCCTACAATGAGCAGTTCTTC. Translation: CASSPEDAYNEQFF.

This clonotype was seen a few times. This chain links TRBV5-1 with TRBJ2-2; TRBD1 is a possible D gene (8 bases). Germline-derived CDR1 and CDR2 are SGHRS and YFSETQ. The CDR3 has 14 amino acids. V was cut by 10 bases and J by 4 bases, with 17 bases left in between. The CDR3 region is CAGKDREGTGELFF. CDR3 nucleotides: TGCGCCGGAAAGGACAGGGAGGGCACCGGGGAGCTGTTTTTT.